This T cell receptor beta chain derives from a study of blood T cell repertoires in COVID-19. About the study: COVID-19 samples collected from the United States, Italy and Spain covered acute and convalescent phases. Sources were T cells, B-cell-depleted T cells, or PBMCs; the material itself was cDNA or gDNA.

Original methodology: Reference gene primer amplification yielded estimated nucleated cell counts. Assay: immunoSEQ multiplex PCR; the TCRdb copy retains only in-frame clones and omits some. The V and J calls and clone size come from that table; D and trimming were worked out from the DNA. Among 150,000 to 200,000 clones listed, roughly three quarters were seen once. Material for sequencing was peripheral blood. This receptor was obtained from a man aged 55 to 70 with active or convalescent COVID-19.

The CDR3: CATSDSRGGGSYNEQFF. In DNA, the CDR3 is TGTGCCACCAGTGATTCGCGCGGGGGAGGGTCCTACAATGAGCAGTTCTTC. This chain links TRBV24-1 with TRBJ2-1; 7 nucleotides align to TRBD2. The junction had 7 bases not matched to a gene; V was cut back by 2 bases and J by 1 base. The CDR3 totals 17 residues. The germline V gene encodes CDR1 KGHDR and CDR2 SFDVKD.